This TCR beta chain was identified in a study of blood T cell repertoires in COVID-19. Study-wide background: There were acute and convalescent COVID-19 samples, and they came from the United States, Italy and Spain.

This CDR3 spans 16 amino acids. Original methodology: Scientists estimated how many nucleated cells there were by amplifying reference gene primers. Clones were read by immunoSEQ multiplex PCR, and TCRdb kept only the in-frame ones, dropping some. V and J calls and clone size follow that table, whereas D and trimming were derived from the DNA. The sample lists roughly 100,000 clones, 84% occurring once. The V and J genes are TRBV21-1 and TRBJ2-7; no check of the table's D call, TRBD1, against the DNA was made. TRBV21-1 is a known pseudogene. The sample comprised peripheral blood. The receptor was isolated from a middle-aged man with active or convalescent COVID-19. The CDR3 region has the DNA TGTGCCAGCAGCATGGCAGTCACAGGGGACTCCTACGAGCAGTACTTC. Translating it yields CASSMAVTGDSYEQYF.